The clone carrying this T cell receptor (beta chain) has more than one count but fewer than ten. Antigen unknown. This record comes from a study of T cell responses to AZD1222 COVID-19 vaccine. Whole-study results and caveats: Clonal diversity was possibly underestimated; the donors were predominantly white British and more often female. CD4 TCRs linked to vaccination spanned spike, dominating at 160-218 and 743-854.

Data came from immunoSEQ multiplex PCR; TCRdb stores just in-frame clones and leaves some out. Of 80,000 or so clones listed, nearly 90% are singletons. CDR1 is SNHLY, CDR2 FYNNEI, per germline. There are 14 residues in the CDR3. Trimming removed 7 bases from V and 5 bases from J, with 17 bases in between. This specimen consisted of peripheral blood, obtained on day 0 of AZD1222 vaccination. V gene TRBV2 combines with J gene TRBJ2-5; the D gene is possibly TRBD1 (6 bases). This clonotype was obtained from an adult in good health. DNA of the CDR3: TGTGCCAGCATTGGCAGGGGTAATTTGGAGACCCAGTACTTC. This encodes CASIGRGNLETQYF.